Sequencing of this T cell receptor (beta chain) was carried out in a study of control samples from healthy donors and cancer patients. Germline-derived CDR1 and CDR2 are MNHEY and SVGEGT. CDR3 length: 18 residues. J lost 4 bases, V lost 1 base, and 7 bases had no gene match. Produced via immunoSEQ multiplex PCR; TCRdb's table is partial and in-frame only. The table has roughly 220,000 clones, just under 95% seen once. The TCR originated in a man aged 45-65 years in good health. Sequencing input: blood. The V gene is TRBV6-2 or TRBV6-3, the J gene TRBJ2-6; the match to TRBD1 covers 10 bases. This CDR3 is CASSYWTGGKKGANVLTF. The CDR3 DNA follows: TGTGCCAGCAGTTACTGGACAGGGGGAAAAAAGGGGGCCAACGTCCTGACTTTC.